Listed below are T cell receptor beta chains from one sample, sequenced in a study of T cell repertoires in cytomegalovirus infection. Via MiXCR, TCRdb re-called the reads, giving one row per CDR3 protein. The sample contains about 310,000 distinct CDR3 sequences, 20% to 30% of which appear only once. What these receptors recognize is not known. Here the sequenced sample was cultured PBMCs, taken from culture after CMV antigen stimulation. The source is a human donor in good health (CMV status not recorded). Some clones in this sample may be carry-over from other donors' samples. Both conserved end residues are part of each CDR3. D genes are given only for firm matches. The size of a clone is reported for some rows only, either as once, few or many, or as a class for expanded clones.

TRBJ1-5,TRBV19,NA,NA,TGTGCCAGTAGTATCGTCAGTAGGAGCAATCAGCCCCAGCATTTT,CASSIVSRSNQPQHF
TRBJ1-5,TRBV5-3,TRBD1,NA,TGTGCCAGCAGCCCTGGGACAGACAATCAGCCCCAGCATTTT,CASSPGTDNQPQHF
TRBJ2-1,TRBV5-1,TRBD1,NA,TGCGCCAGCAGTAAGGACAGGGCCTACAATGAGCAGTTCTTC,CASSKDRAYNEQFF
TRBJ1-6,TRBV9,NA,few,TGTGCCAGCGCCGGGCTCCTGAATTCACCCCTCCACTTT,CASAGLLNSPLHF
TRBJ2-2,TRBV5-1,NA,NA,TGCGCCAGCAGCTTGGGGTGGTCGCCATACACCGGGGAGCTGTTTTTT,CASSLGWSPYTGELFF
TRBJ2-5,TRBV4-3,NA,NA,TGCGCCAGCAGCCAAGGGGCTAGCGACCAAGAGACCCAGTACTTC,CASSQGASDQETQYF
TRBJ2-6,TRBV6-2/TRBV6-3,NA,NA,TGTGCCAGTACACGCGGAGGGGCCAACGTCCTGACTTTC,CASTRGGANVLTF
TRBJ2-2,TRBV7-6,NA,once,TGTGCCAGCAGCTTAGAAAGCCGTTGGGGCAGGGTATCGGGCCCCGGGGAGCTGTTTTTT,CASSLESRWGRVSGPGELFF
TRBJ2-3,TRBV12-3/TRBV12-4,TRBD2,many,TGCGCCAGCAGTAGGACTAGCGGATACACAGATACGCAGTATTTT,CASSRTSGYTDTQYF
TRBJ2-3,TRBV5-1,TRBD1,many,TGCGCCAGCAGCGGTGGACAGGGGGCAACAGATACGCAGTATTTT,CASSGGQGATDTQYF
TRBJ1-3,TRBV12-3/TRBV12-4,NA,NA,TGTGCCAGCAGCCTCAGGGTCGCCGGAAACACCATATATTTT,CASSLRVAGNTIYF
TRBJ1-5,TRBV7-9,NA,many,TGTGCCAGCATCGATAGGCCCCCAGACCAGCCCCAGCATTTT,CASIDRPPDQPQHF
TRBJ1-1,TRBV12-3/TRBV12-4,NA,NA,TGTGCCAGCAGGACCCAAATGAACACTGAAGCTTTCTTT,CASRTQMNTEAFF
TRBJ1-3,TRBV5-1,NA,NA,TGCGCCAGCAGCTTCGACCGGGCCCACTCTGGAAACACCATATATTTT,CASSFDRAHSGNTIYF
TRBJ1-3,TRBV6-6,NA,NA,TGTGCCAGCAGTCTACAGATCTCTGGAAACACCATATATTTT,CASSLQISGNTIYF
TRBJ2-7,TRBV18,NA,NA,TGTGCCAGCTCCGGGGGAGGGGGCCCAAGCTCCTACGAGCAGTACTTC,CASSGGGGPSSYEQYF
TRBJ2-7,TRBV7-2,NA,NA,TGTGCCAGCAGCTTGAGGCCCAATTACTACGAGCAGTACTTC,CASSLRPNYYEQYF
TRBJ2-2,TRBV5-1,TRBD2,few,TGCGCCAGCAGCACGGGACTAGCGGGAGGCACCGGGGAGCTGTTTTTT,CASSTGLAGGTGELFF
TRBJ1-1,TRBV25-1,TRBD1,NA,TGTGCCAGCAGTGAATCTGGACAGGACTATGAAGCTTTCTTT,CASSESGQDYEAFF